The present T cell receptor beta chain was sequenced within a study of blood T cell repertoires in COVID-19. Study overall: From the United States, Italy and Spain came samples of acute and convalescent COVID-19. PBMCs, B-cell-depleted T cells, or T cells were the source of the cDNA or gDNA that made up the material.

Germline CDR1 and CDR2: SGHRS and YFSETQ. Trimming pared 4 bases from V and 6 bases from J, leaving 11 bases between. CDR3 size: 12 residues. Two consecutive negative NP/OP PCR tests, clearance, or resolved symptoms defined Cohort 3 recovery. In the original analysis: Amplified reference gene primers provided the basis for estimating nucleated cell counts. TCRdb's table, derived via immunoSEQ multiplex PCR, lists solely in-frame clones and lacks some. V, J and clone size are those of that table, while D and trimming were read from the DNA. The sample lists approximately 440,000 clones; about nine tenths were seen once.

The sequenced material came from PBMCs or T cells enriched from blood (not recorded which). The genes are TRBV5-1 and TRBJ2-7, with D uncertain. This TCR came from a young woman who had recovered from COVID-19. CDR3 sequence (DNA): TGCGCCAGCAGCACAGACCCTTTCGAGCAGTACTTC. Protein product: CASSTDPFEQYF. Combining the CDR3 with reference TRBV5-1 and TRBJ2-7 gives the whole variable domain KAGVTQTPRYLIKTRGQQVTLSCSPISGHRSVSWYQQTPGQGLQFLFEYFSETQRNKGNFPGRFSGRQFSNSRSEMNVSTLELGDSALYLCASSTDPFEQYFGPGTRLTVT.